This entry lists 9 T cell receptor beta chains sequenced from one sample in a study of blood T cell repertoires in COVID-19. Profiled with immunoSEQ multiplex PCR; TCRdb holds only in-frame clones, not every one. The sample holds 140,000 or so clones; around 83% are singletons and the top ten take 3% to 3.5%. Material for sequencing was peripheral blood. The source of these receptors is a woman over 75 with acute or convalescent COVID-19.

This chain uses TRBV27 with TRBJ1-4; D call uncertain. CDR3 length equals 13 residues. In germline, CDR1 is MNHEY, CDR2 SMNVEV (reference sequence). Trimming stripped 4 bases from V and 0 bases from J, with 3 bases between. The CDR3 protein is CASSSSTNEKLFF. The CDR3, as DNA: TGTGCCAGCAGTTCCTCAACTAATGAAAAACTGTTTTTT.

The chain recombines TRBV7-3 with TRBJ2-1; D is undetermined. Trimming shortened V by 2 bases and J by 5 bases, and 10 bases separated the two germline ends. Germline CDR1 SGHTA, CDR2 FQGTGA. The CDR3 sequence is 14 residues long. As DNA, the CDR3 is TGTGCCAGCAGCTTACTCGGGTTTAACAATGAGCAGTTCTTC. It specifies CASSLLGFNNEQFF.

The chain has TRBV6-5 and TRBJ1-3, with D perhaps TRBD1 (6 bases). V lost 2 bases, J lost 2 bases, and 10 bases lay in between. The CDR3 is 15 amino acids. CDR1 MNHEY and CDR2 SVGAGI come from the germline V gene. This CDR3 is CASSYEQGTGNTIYF. CDR3 nucleotides: TGTGCCAGCAGTTACGAACAGGGAACTGGAAACACCATATATTTT.

The rearrangement joins TRBV29-1 to TRBJ2-3, with D perhaps matching TRBD2 (6 bases). CDR1 SQVTM and CDR2 ANQGSEA come from the germline V gene. Trimming pared 7 bases from V and 3 bases from J, leaving 14 bases between. This CDR3 spans 13 amino acids. CDR3: CSAPRAGTDTQYF. The CDR3 bases are TGCAGCGCCCCCCGGGCGGGGACAGATACGCAGTATTTT.

The V call is TRBV3-1 (or the pseudogene TRBV3-2), the J call TRBJ1-5; D not certain. With 4 bases removed from V and 4 bases from J, the gap between germline ends came to 14 bases. CDR3 length: 15 amino acids. CDR1 is LGHDT and CDR2 is YNNKEL in the germline V gene (reference sequence). CDR3: CASSPGRRFNQPQHF. The CDR3 DNA reads as TGTGCCAGCAGCCCCGGGAGACGATTTAATCAGCCCCAGCATTTT.

The chain uses TRBV3-1 (or the pseudogene TRBV3-2) and TRBJ1-2; D uncertain. Trimming left V 1 base short and J 4 bases short, with 13 bases between. This CDR3 region has 15 residues. CDR1 and CDR2 (germline): LGHDT, YNNKEL (reference sequence). The CDR3 region is CASSQVSVPLYGYTF. DNA for the CDR3: TGTGCCAGCAGCCAAGTGAGCGTTCCGCTCTATGGCTACACCTTC.

The sample holds a few counts of this clone. The rearrangement uses TRBV7-9 and TRBJ2-3, with D possibly TRBD2 on 5 matching bases. Trimming removed 2 bases from V and 2 bases from J, with 14 bases in between. The germline V gene encodes CDR1 SEHNR and CDR2 FQNEAQ (reference sequence). The CDR3 is 16 residues long. CDR3 nucleotide sequence: TGTGCCAGCAGCTTAAGGCGGGTAGCGCTCACAGATACGCAGTATTTT. Its protein product is CASSLRRVALTDTQYF.

This clone was counted a single time. DNA of the CDR3: TGTGCCAGCAGAAAGAGCTCCTATAATTCACCCCTCCACTTT. Translation gives CASRKSSYNSPLHF. The chain joins TRBV6-5 to TRBJ1-6; D gene uncertain. This CDR3 is built from 14 residues. Deletions cut 6 bases from V and 0 bases from J, with 6 bases between. Germline CDR1 is MNHEY and CDR2 is SVGAGI.

The V call is TRBV14, the J call TRBJ2-7, with D unclear. CDR1 and CDR2 (germline): SGHDN, FVKESK. CDR3 size: 13 residues. V was shortened by 0 bases and J by 3 bases, with 6 bases between the two germline ends. DNA of the CDR3: TGTGCCAGCAGCCAAGATCGAGTCTACGAGCAGTACTTC. Amino acids: CASSQDRVYEQYF. The entire variable domain, with the rest obtained from reference TRBV14 and TRBJ2-7, is as follows: EAGVTQFPSHSVIEKGQTVTLRCDPISGHDNLYWYRRVMGKEIKFLLHFVKESKQDESGMPNNRFLAERTGGTYSTLKVQPAELEDSGVYFCASSQDRVYEQYFGPGTRLTVT.